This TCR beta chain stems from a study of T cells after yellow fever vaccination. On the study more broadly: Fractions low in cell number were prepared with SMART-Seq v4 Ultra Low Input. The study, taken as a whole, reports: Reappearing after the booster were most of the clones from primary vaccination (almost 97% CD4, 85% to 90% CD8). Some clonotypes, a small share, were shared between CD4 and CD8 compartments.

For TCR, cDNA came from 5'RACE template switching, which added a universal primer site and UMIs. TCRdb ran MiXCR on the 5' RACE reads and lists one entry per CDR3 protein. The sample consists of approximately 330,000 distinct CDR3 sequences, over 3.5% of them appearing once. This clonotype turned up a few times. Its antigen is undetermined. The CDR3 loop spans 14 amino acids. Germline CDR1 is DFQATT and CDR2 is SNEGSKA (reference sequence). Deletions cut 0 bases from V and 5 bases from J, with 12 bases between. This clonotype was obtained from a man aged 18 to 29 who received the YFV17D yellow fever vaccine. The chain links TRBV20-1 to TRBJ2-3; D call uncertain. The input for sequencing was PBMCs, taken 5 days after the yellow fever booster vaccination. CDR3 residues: CSARDLAAGDTQYF. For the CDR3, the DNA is TGCAGTGCTAGAGATCTGGCAGCCGGAGATACGCAGTATTTT.